One T cell receptor (beta chain) is described in this entry. Other DNA sequences from this sample encode an identical CDR3 as well. Sequenced by immunoSEQ multiplex PCR; TCRdb stores in-frame clones only, minus some. The data contain about 230,000 clones, approximately 82% of them singletons. The sample comes from a study of blood T cell repertoires in COVID-19. About the study: Whether acute or convalescent, the COVID-19 samples came from the United States, Italy and Spain.

V shed 6 bases and J 1 base; nucleotides not matched to a gene: 6. Germline loops: CDR1 LGHNA, CDR2 YSLEER. This CDR3 region has 14 residues. The TCR comes from a man aged 40-50 years who had recovered from COVID-19. The rearrangement joins TRBV4-3 to TRBJ2-7; 7 bases match TRBD1. Sequencing was performed on peripheral blood. CDR3 DNA: TGCGCCAGCAGTCCGGGGACAGCGTCCTACGAGCAGTACTTC. The encoded protein is CASSPGTASYEQYF.